This entry lists 27 T cell receptor beta chains sequenced from one sample in a study of Ad26.COV2.S vaccination and SARS-CoV-2 variants. Treatment: roughly 20 received Ad26.COV2.S at low or high dose, single or two shots; 5 received placebo; per-sample allocation not given. Following the first vaccine or placebo injection, samples were taken on day 63. Sequencing was performed with immunoSEQ multiplex PCR; in TCRdb, only in-frame clones are kept and a portion is missing. The table has hundreds of thousands of clones, 83% seen once. Sequences were derived from peripheral blood, sampled in a trial of Ad26.COV2.S vaccine versus placebo. These receptors all stem from a person between 18 and 65 years old who received the Ad26.COV2.S COVID-19 vaccine or a placebo.

There are a few counts of this clone. The gene calls are TRBV24-1 and TRBJ2-1; perhaps TRBD1 as D (6 bases). Germline V lookup: CDR1 KGHDR, CDR2 SFDVKD. V was clipped by 5 bases and J by 3 bases, with 16 bases between them. The CDR3 covers 16 residues. The CDR3 is CATSGTESHDYNEQFF. In nucleotides, the CDR3 is TGTGCCACCAGTGGGACAGAGTCACACGACTACAATGAGCAGTTCTTC.

The chain recombines TRBV9 with TRBJ2-1; D gene uncertain. With 0 bases removed from V and 1 base from J, the gap between germline ends came to 8 bases. The CDR3 spans 15 residues. From germline, CDR1 is SGDLS and CDR2 YYNGEE. CDR3 DNA sequence: TGTGCCAGCAGCGTAGTGTCCACTTCCTACAATGAGCAGTTCTTC. Its protein is CASSVVSTSYNEQFF.

The chain joins TRBV19 to TRBJ2-7, with D possibly being TRBD1 or TRBD2 (5 bases each). The CDR3 runs to 14 residues. The V gene lost 1 base and the J gene lost 0 bases, with 7 bases spanning the gap. Germline V gene sequence: CDR1 LNHDA, CDR2 SQIVND (reference sequence). As DNA, the CDR3 is TGTGCCAGTAGTATAGGGGGGTTCTCCTACGAGCAGTACTTC. Encoded protein: CASSIGGFSYEQYF.

V gene TRBV4-3 combines with J gene TRBJ1-4; D gene unclear. The CDR3 sequence is 18 residues long. Germline V lookup: CDR1 LGHNA, CDR2 YSLEER. The ends were cut back, 0 bases at V and 5 bases at J, with 19 bases in the middle. As DNA, the CDR3 is TGCGCCAGCAGCCAAGAAGCTCAGCAAAGGAGGAGAAATGAAAAACTGTTTTTT. Translated: CASSQEAQQRRRNEKLFF.

J is TRBJ2-5 and V is TRBV2; the D gene is possibly TRBD2 (5 bases). The V gene's germline CDR1 is SNHLY and CDR2 FYNNEI. The CDR3 is 14 amino acids. Trimming removed 9 bases at V and 5 bases at J, with 19 bases between. CDR3 DNA sequence: TGTGCCAGTTTACAAAGCTTGGGCGGGGAGACCCAGTACTTC. Protein sequence: CASLQSLGGETQYF.

This clone was observed a few times. The gene calls are TRBV7-2 and TRBJ2-5; D is undetermined. From germline, CDR1 is SGHTA and CDR2 FQGNSA. The CDR3 consists of 13 residues. With 2 bases removed from V and 4 bases from J, the gap between germline ends came to 8 bases. CDR3 sequence reads: CASSLSLGETQYF. The CDR3 DNA reads TGTGCCAGCAGCTTAAGCTTGGGAGAGACCCAGTACTTC.

This clone has only one observation. An end of the junction differs from the germline gene, which may be a read error. The chain is built from TRBV9 and TRBJ1-1, with unresolved D. CDR1 is SGDLS, CDR2 YYNGEE, per germline. The CDR3 has 12 residues. CDR3 sequence: CASSVLGQDIRF. In DNA form, the CDR3 reads TGTGCCAGCAGCGTACTCGGGCAGGATATACGCTTT.

Points on this clone: Other DNA sequences within the sample encode an identical CDR3. The J gene is TRBJ1-2, the V gene TRBV7-9, with a weak D call TRBD1 (5 bases). The germline V and J ends were trimmed by 4 bases and 4 bases, with 7 bases remaining between them. This CDR3 is built from 12 residues. The germline CDR1 and CDR2 sequences are SEHNR and FQNEAQ (reference sequence). CDR3 region: CASSSGSYGYTF. CDR3 nucleotide sequence: TGTGCCAGCAGCTCAGGGAGCTATGGCTACACCTTC.

The genes are TRBV18 and TRBJ2-7, with D possibly being TRBD1 or TRBD2 (5 bases each). Germline CDR1 and CDR2: KGHSH and LQKENI. The CDR3 spans 13 residues. V was shortened by 6 bases and J by 7 bases, with 16 bases between the two germline ends. In DNA, the CDR3 is TGTGCCAGCTCGAGGGGAACCCTGGAGGAGCAGTACTTC. Translating it yields CASSRGTLEEQYF.

The table lists this clone with a count of one. The rearrangement uses TRBV9 and TRBJ1-4, with 7 positions matching TRBD1. The CDR3 covers 15 residues. Germline CDR1 is SGDLS and CDR2 is YYNGEE. Losses at the gene ends were 3 bases for V and 5 bases for J; bases not matched to a gene: 7. CDR3 protein: CASSAMGQFNEKLFF. The CDR3 DNA reads as TGTGCCAGCAGCGCGATGGGACAGTTCAATGAAAAACTGTTTTTT.

The chain is built from TRBV27 and TRBJ2-5; 11 bases match TRBD2. CDR3 length: 17 amino acids. V was pared by 2 bases and J by 4 bases, with 9 bases of the junction left unmatched. Germline V CDR1 and CDR2: MNHEY, SMNVEV (reference sequence). CDR3 nucleotides: TGTGCCAGCAGTTTAAGGGGGACTAGCGGTCTGAGAGAGACCCAGTACTTC. Translated: CASSLRGTSGLRETQYF.

J is TRBJ1-1 and V is TRBV5-1; weak D call: TRBD1 (5 bases). Germline CDR1 is SGHRS and CDR2 is YFSETQ. Trimming shortened V by 0 bases and J by 1 base, and 13 bases separated the two germline ends. This CDR3 has 16 amino acids. The CDR3 DNA follows: TGCGCCAGCAGCTTGGGAAGGGGAAGAAGGAACACTGAAGCTTTCTTT. Translating gives CASSLGRGRRNTEAFF.

The chain carries TRBV27 and TRBJ2-2; D might be TRBD2 (5 bases). Germline CDR1 is MNHEY and CDR2 is SMNVEV (reference sequence). The length of the CDR3 is 14 residues. Trimming pared 2 bases from V and 5 bases from J, leaving 9 bases between. The CDR3 sequence is CASSLRTLTGELFF. The CDR3 DNA reads as TGTGCCAGCAGTTTACGGACTCTTACCGGGGAGCTGTTTTTT.

The rearrangement links TRBV7-3 to TRBJ2-3, with TRBD2 identical over 7 bases. The V gene's germline CDR1 is SGHTA and CDR2 FQGTGA. The CDR3 is made up of 13 amino acids. J was trimmed by 6 bases and V by 2 bases; bases with no gene match: 2. CDR3 protein: CASSLQGGDTQYF. The CDR3 region has the DNA TGTGCCAGCAGCTTACAGGGAGGGGATACGCAGTATTTT.

CDR3 coding DNA: TGTGCCAGCAGCCAACTGACAGCCGATCAGCCCCAGCATTTT. Its protein product is CASSQLTADQPQHF. The rearrangement joins TRBV5-6 to TRBJ1-5, with TRBD1 as a possible D gene (5 bases). Per germline, CDR1 SGHDT and CDR2 YYEEEE. CDR3 size: 14 residues. Trimming stripped 4 bases from V and 5 bases from J, with 13 bases between.

Remarks on this clone: One junction end does not reproduce the germline sequence, and a read error may be involved. The V and J genes are TRBV2 and TRBJ1-3; no clear D gene. The CDR3 consists of 12 residues. Germline lookup yields CDR1 SNHLY and CDR2 FYNNEI. The CDR3 here is CASSEAGNTIYF. The CDR3 region has the DNA TGTGCCAGTAGTGAGGCTGGAAACACCATATATTTT.

The chain links TRBV18 to TRBJ1-1; 7 bases are a match to TRBD1. V lost 1 base, J lost 1 base, and 3 bases stayed unmatched. The length of the CDR3 is 15 residues. Germline V gene sequence: CDR1 KGHSH, CDR2 LQKENI. CDR3 DNA sequence: TGTGCCAGCTCACCACGCGGGACAGAGAACACTGAAGCTTTCTTT. Translation gives CASSPRGTENTEAFF.

A word on this clone: Other nucleotide sequences in the sample specify the same CDR3. The gene calls are TRBV18 and TRBJ2-7; 7 nucleotides match TRBD1. Germline lookup yields CDR1 KGHSH and CDR2 LQKENI. The CDR3 extends over 13 amino acids. The trim removed 3 bases at V and 3 bases at J, leaving 2 bases unmatched. CDR3 in DNA: TGTGCCAGCTCACCGGGACAGATCTACGAGCAGTACTTC. Translation: CASSPGQIYEQYF.

The genes are TRBV2 and TRBJ2-1; D call uncertain. V was shortened by 1 base and J by 0 bases, with 10 bases between the two germline ends. The V gene's germline CDR1 is SNHLY and CDR2 FYNNEI. The CDR3 runs 16 residues. The CDR3 bases are TGTGCCAGCAGTGAAGGGGCAGCTTACTCCTACAATGAGCAGTTCTTC. Its translation: CASSEGAAYSYNEQFF.

The chain uses TRBV7-9 and TRBJ2-1; 9 nucleotides line up with TRBD2. CDR3 length equals 19 residues. The V gene end was trimmed by 1 base and the J gene end by 1 base; junction bases not matched to a gene: 11. The germline V gene has CDR1 SEHNR and CDR2 FQNEAQ (reference sequence). The CDR3 DNA reads TGTGCCAGCAGCTTAGAAAGCGGGGGGTCCTTGAGTTCCTACAATGAGCAGTTCTTC. Translating gives CASSLESGGSLSSYNEQFF.

The chain uses TRBV6-5 and TRBJ2-5, with 8 nucleotides matching TRBD1. J lost 6 bases, V lost 7 bases, and 10 bases had no gene match. This CDR3 region has 14 residues. CDR1 and CDR2 from the germline V gene are MNHEY and SVGAGI. The CDR3 protein is CASTRTGSMKTQYF. In DNA, the CDR3 is TGTGCCAGCACCAGGACAGGGAGTATGAAGACCCAGTACTTC.

This clone has just a few counts. This rearrangement joins TRBV4-2 to TRBJ2-7; D possibly corresponds to TRBD1 (5 bases). The CDR3 sequence is 14 residues long. The V gene's germline CDR1 is LGHNA and CDR2 YNFKEQ. The V gene lost 0 bases and the J gene lost 12 bases, with 18 bases spanning the gap. The DNA of the CDR3 is TGTGCCAGCAGCCAAGATCATTCTGGGAAGGGGCTGTACTTC. Translating it yields CASSQDHSGKGLYF.

Worth noting for this clone: Within the sample, other DNA sequences also encode this same CDR3. The V gene is TRBV20-1, the J gene TRBJ1-1; D gene ambiguous. CDR3 length: 12 residues. V was cut by 3 bases and J by 0 bases, with 5 bases left in between. The germline CDR1 and CDR2 sequences are DFQATT and SNEGSKA (reference sequence). This CDR3 is CSASGMNTEAFF. Here the CDR3 DNA reads TGCAGTGCTAGTGGGATGAACACTGAAGCTTTCTTT.

The chain links TRBV18 to TRBJ1-5; possibly TRBD1 for D (5 bases). In germline, CDR1 is KGHSH, CDR2 LQKENI. This CDR3 is built from 15 residues. V was shortened by 3 bases and J by 4 bases, with 13 bases between the two germline ends. The CDR3 DNA sequence: TGTGCCAGCTCACCGGTGAAGGGGCCTAATCAGCCCCAGCATTTT. It yields the protein CASSPVKGPNQPQHF.

This chain joins TRBV4-2 and TRBJ2-3; perhaps TRBD2 as D (5 bases). Trimming removed 4 bases from V and 1 base from J, with 12 bases in between. Germline lookup yields CDR1 LGHNA and CDR2 YNFKEQ. This CDR3 is 15 amino acids long. CDR3 nucleotides: TGTGCCAGCAGCCCTTGGTTTAGCGGCACAGATACGCAGTATTTT. It translates to CASSPWFSGTDTQYF.

This chain connects TRBV9 to TRBJ2-2; the D is unclear. Looked up from germline, CDR1 is SGDLS and CDR2 is YYNGEE. This CDR3 contains 15 residues. V lost 0 bases and J 0 bases, leaving 6 bases between the germline ends. This CDR3 is CASSVGSSNTGELFF. The CDR3 DNA sequence: TGTGCCAGCAGCGTAGGGTCCTCGAACACCGGGGAGCTGTTTTTT.

The chain links TRBV14 to TRBJ2-1; TRBD2 aligns across 9 bases. The CDR3 runs to 18 residues. Losses at the gene ends were 1 base for V and 0 bases for J; bases not matched to a gene: 7. CDR1 and CDR2 (germline): SGHDN, FVKESK. The CDR3 DNA is TGTGCCAGCAGCCAAGGGACTAGCGTCCTAAGCTCCTACAATGAGCAGTTCTTC. This gives the protein CASSQGTSVLSSYNEQFF.